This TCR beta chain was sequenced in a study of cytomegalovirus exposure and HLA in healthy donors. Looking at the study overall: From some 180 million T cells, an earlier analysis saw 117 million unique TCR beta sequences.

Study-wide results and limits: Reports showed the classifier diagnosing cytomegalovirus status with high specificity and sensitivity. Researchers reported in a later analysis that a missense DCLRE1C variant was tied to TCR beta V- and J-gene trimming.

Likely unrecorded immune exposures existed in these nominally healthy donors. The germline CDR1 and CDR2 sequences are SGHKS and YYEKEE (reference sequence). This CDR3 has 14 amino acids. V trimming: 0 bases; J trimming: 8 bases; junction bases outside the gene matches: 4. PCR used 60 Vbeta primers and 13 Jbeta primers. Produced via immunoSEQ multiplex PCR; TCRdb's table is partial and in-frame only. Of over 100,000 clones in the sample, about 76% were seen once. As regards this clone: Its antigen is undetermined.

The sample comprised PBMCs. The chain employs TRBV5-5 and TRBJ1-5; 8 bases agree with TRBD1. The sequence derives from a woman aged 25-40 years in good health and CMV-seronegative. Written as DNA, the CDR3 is TGTGCCAGCAGCTTGGAGGCAGGGGGCAAGCCCCAGCATTTT. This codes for CASSLEAGGKPQHF.